This TCR beta chain stems from a study of cytomegalovirus exposure and HLA in healthy donors (dated by TCRdb to about 2017). Regarding the study in general: An earlier analysis of about 560 of the donors reported around 280 Gb of sequence data and some 110 million unique TCR beta sequences obtained from about 170 million T cells. The study aimed to test whether cataloging public T cell receptors could reveal signatures of past pathogen exposure. An early release that covered fewer than 750 HLA-typed donors contained approximately 300 gigabases of sequencing data and 75 million to 100 million unique TCR sequences. Across under 500 genotyped donors of the cohort, an average of about 250,000 unique TCR beta nucleotide sequences per donor were sequenced, and about a sixth of those sequences were non-productive. Donor age, sex, ethnicity and CMV serostatus were collected together with the repertoire data. A later analysis re-examined previously published TCR beta repertoires from about 670 donors and added high-resolution HLA genotyping to investigate patterns of TCR occurrence. The number of donors typed differed by locus, with roughly 620-630 for A, B, C, DRB1 and DQB1, 522 for DQA1, 600 to 610 for DPA1, and some 440 for DPB1. Every discovery cohort repertoire had been produced on one sequencing platform. Besides the first cohort of 666 subjects, a separate validation cohort made up of 120 or so different subjects was used. The study used immunosequencing to profile the T cell repertoires of approximately 690 subjects and linked those repertoires to cytomegalovirus serostatus. Rather than drawing on any new phenotypic data, the later analysis identified candidate immune exposures from TCR beta sequences and the way those sequences occurred across donors. An earlier analysis of 587 of the donors used high-throughput TCR beta sequencing to judge whether each TCR beta V gene segment behaved as functional or pseudogenic. Several DR-DQ haplotypes were treated as single units for association and clustering because of strong linkage in the cohort. Of the roughly 400 genotyped donors, more than 75% were placed in the genetic ancestry cluster associated with self-reported Caucasian donors. Genome-wide SNP genotypes for about 65% of the roughly 700 donors were used in a later genetic analysis, which treated that subset as a discovery cohort. Both class I and class II loci were covered by HLA typing, at four-digit resolution. To predict cytomegalovirus infection status, the study brought together high-throughput TCR immunosequencing, statistical association of individual TCRs with disease status, and machine learning.

The cohort was made up of roughly 670 healthy bone marrow donors. At the time of sampling, every cohort member was nominally healthy, though immune exposures that went unrecorded were likely present. The donor was CMV seronegative and was included in the group of around 320 seronegative cohort members. Every donor gave a peripheral blood sample, and the peripheral blood mononuclear cells from that sample were used for TCR beta sequencing. The Qiagen DNeasy Blood Extraction Kit was used to extract genomic DNA from the blood cell samples. The library was built by means of the immunoSEQ multiplex PCR assay. For the multiplex PCR, a mixture combining 60 forward primers for TCR Vbeta segments and 13 reverse primers for TCR Jbeta segments was used. The CDR3 region of rearranged TCR beta genes was amplified from genomic DNA with a multiplex PCR assay. The amplified TCR beta libraries were sequenced on the Illumina HiSeq System as 87-base-pair reads. As for the authors' bioinformatics: A later analysis counted tens of millions of unique TCR beta chains across the 550 to 800 repertoires, and 10 million to 12 million of these chains were shared by at least two donors. Raw reads were error-corrected and collapsed into unique sequences with a nearest-neighbor algorithm that merged closely related sequences to remove PCR and sequencing errors. To assign V, D and J gene segments, CDR3 sequences were aligned to IMGT reference sequences. For a sequence to be retained, a match of at least six nucleotides was required to both a V gene segment and a J gene segment. A rearrangement counted as productive if the CDR3 had no stop codons and remained in frame with V and J, and every other rearrangement counted as non-productive. CDR3 was defined by IMGT convention, running from the second conserved V-encoded cysteine to the conserved J-encoded phenylalanine. The earlier analysis of 550 to 650 of the donors excluded any sequence lacking an unambiguous match to a single V gene segment. An earlier analysis of under 750 of the donors called V segments functional above 56.7% productive rearrangements and segregating when the between-donor standard deviation exceeded 5%. A statistical classification framework was built to diagnose cytomegalovirus status from the catalog of TCR beta chain sequences. V and J gene assignment, in a later analysis, came from comparing TCR nucleotide sequences with IMGT/GENE-DB human TR gene sequences. In a later analysis, CDR3 sequences and most-parsimonious VDJ recombination scenarios were assigned using the TCRdist pipeline. In a later analysis, each TCR beta chain was defined by its CDR3 amino acid sequence together with its V-gene family, and reads without a unique V-gene family were excluded. To address suspected cross-contamination and a sequencing artifact, a later analysis removed 450 to 700 highly shared, low-generation-probability nucleotide sequences. In a later analysis, a clonal expansion index for each public chain was calculated from normalized within-repertoire ranks of inferred template counts. In a later analysis, generation probabilities were computed with a VDJ recombination model fitted to out-of-frame rearrangements, and the resulting probabilities were checked against IGoR. In a later analysis, TCR-TCR, TCR-HLA and TCR-CMV co-occurrence was scored with hypergeometric tests, and a repertoire-size bias correction was applied to TCR pairs. In a later analysis, false discovery rates were estimated by permuting HLA or CMV assignments 20 times. In a later analysis, co-occurring TCRs were grouped using DBSCAN, with TCRdist sequence similarity added in when clustering inside HLA-allele-positive subsets. Co-occurrence clustering excluded repertoires with fewer than 30,000 or more than 120,000 public chains, plus five with anomalous nucleotide sharing. TCRdb mirrors the immuneACCESS table, restricted to in-frame sequences. Some clones are absent from its copies; in checked studies, under half trace to an unresolved V gene, and the reason for the others is unknown. V and J calls plus clone size are reproduced from that table; the DNA served to infer D and trimming. The sample includes about 140,000 clones, with approximately 80% observed a single time. The ten largest clonotypes hold roughly 4.5% of the sample.

On this clone itself: The antigen this receptor binds is unknown. Within one base of it there is no much larger clone, and no base qualities were kept.

From the germline V gene, CDR1 is SGHRS and CDR2 is YFSETQ. Trimming takes 0 bases from V and 5 bases from J, and the germline ends sit 12 bases apart. From the cysteine through the phenylalanine, the CDR3 covers 15 amino acids. Only the CDR3 DNA stays, 45 bases, in frame from base 1. Summary of the overall study and its limitations: A further reported finding was that TCR beta sequences accurately predicted the HLA-A and HLA-B alleles for most subjects in the first cohort. A later analysis found that TCR association rates varied across HLA loci, with DRB1 alleles showing the most associated TCRs and HLA-C alleles the fewest. The sequencing pipeline was judged likely to have produced a cluster of highly shared sequence variants as a technical artifact. In a later analysis, HLA-associated TCR beta chains were found to be more clonally expanded and to have lower generation probabilities than equally common non-associated chains. Broadly in line with IMGT annotations, most TCR beta V segments showed up in productive rearrangements about 90% or about 30% of the time in an earlier analysis of approximately 600 of the donors. In a later analysis, several top co-occurrence clusters were reported to appear linked to parvovirus B19, influenza, CMV and Epstein-Barr virus. In a later analysis, 16,951 TCR beta sequences were associated with specific HLA alleles at a false discovery rate of 0.05. According to a later genetic analysis, donors in an Asian-associated ancestry cluster had fewer N-insertions in productive TCRs than the approximately 630-donor mean. The study listed approximately 160 TCR beta chains as associated with cytomegalovirus. CMV serostatus was the only immune exposure information available for the cohort. An association between a missense DCLRE1C variant and V-gene and J-gene trimming of TCR beta chains was found in a later genetic analysis and replicated in an independent cohort. A few of the identified cytomegalovirus-associated TCR beta chains were confirmed in vitro to be specific for cytomegalovirus antigens. Linkage disequilibrium might explain the correlated functional status among segregating V segments, but an unknown experimental factor could not be ruled out. Approximately 18 rarely observed V segments, including chromosome 9 orphons, were excluded from the earlier analysis of several hundred of the donors because counts were too low. Assigning TCR associations to individual alleles was difficult when HLA alleles, especially DR and DQ, strongly co-occurred. Most TCR sequences were seen in very few donors, while some public TCRs were found in many individuals. Some IMGT-functional V segments, including TRBV6-2 and TRBV6-3, could not be distinguished by the 87-base-pair reads and were therefore excluded. A later analysis found that most CMV-associated TCR beta chains appeared HLA-restricted, with HLA associations seemingly driven largely by CMV exposure. In both the original and validation cohorts, the classifier was reported to diagnose cytomegalovirus status with high specificity and sensitivity. The authors suggested that the approach could potentially be extended to other disease states and immunological phenotypes. Only TCR beta chains were sequenced in this cohort, and the absence of alpha or paired-chain data limited detectable features. Because HLA typing was unavailable for some donors at each locus, only the typed subset was used in association tests. Sequencing depth was assumed to be roughly uniform across donors in the presence/absence analyses, though that assumption may not hold.

The chain couples TRBV5-1 to TRBJ1-5; TRBD1 is a possible D gene, resting on 6 matching bases. This sequence originates from a man aged 40-55 years in good health and CMV-seronegative. Specimen: PBMCs. CDR3 loop: CASSLGGGRDQPQHF. The nucleotide sequence reads TGCGCCAGCAGCTTGGGAGGGGGACGGGATCAGCCCCAGCATTTT. The reference TRBV5-1 and TRBJ1-5 proteins fill in what lies around the CDR3, so the full variable domain reads KAGVTQTPRYLIKTRGQQVTLSCSPISGHRSVSWYQQTPGQGLQFLFEYFSETQRNKGNFPGRFSGRQFSNSRSEMNVSTLELGDSALYLCASSLGGGRDQPQHFGDGTRLSIL.